Listed here are 15 T cell receptor beta chains from one sample, sequenced in a study of vaccination effects on CD4 cells after COVID-19. CD4+ T cell isolation took place after 10 days of culture. Everyone in the study got two shots of either the BNT162b2 or mRNA-1273 vaccine. Their cognate antigens are unknown. Profiled with immunoSEQ multiplex PCR; TCRdb holds only in-frame clones, not every one. Among 25,000 to 35,000 clones, 70% to 75% were seen once, and the ten largest hold about 15%. The sequences come from CD4+ T cells from PBMCs cultured without peptide, collected after COVID-19 vaccination. These receptors came from a human donor who received a COVID-19 vaccine.

The chain couples TRBV3-1 (or the pseudogene TRBV3-2) to TRBJ2-5; 16 bases agree with TRBD2. This CDR3 comprises 18 residues. CDR1 is LGHDT and CDR2 is YNNKEL in the germline V gene (reference sequence). V lost 3 bases, J lost 2 bases, and 6 bases stayed unmatched. DNA of the CDR3: TGTGCCAGCAGCCAGCAGGGACTAGCGGGGGGGCCTCAAGAGACCCAGTACTTC. This codes for CASSQQGLAGGPQETQYF.

This clone occurred a few times. The chain joins TRBV19 to TRBJ1-5; D may be TRBD1 (6 bases). Trimming shortened V by 5 bases and J by 4 bases, and 15 bases separated the two germline ends. The CDR3 contains 15 residues. Germline V gene sequence: CDR1 LNHDA, CDR2 SQIVND (reference sequence). The CDR3 coding sequence is TGTGCCAGTAGTCCCGGGACATGGACGAATCAGCCCCAGCATTTT. Translated: CASSPGTWTNQPQHF.

The chain carries TRBV11-3 and TRBJ2-1; a weak D match, TRBD2 (7 bases). CDR1 and CDR2 from the germline V gene are SGHNT and YENEEA. V dropped 5 bases and J dropped 8 bases, with 16 bases sitting between them. This CDR3 is 14 amino acids long. The CDR3 nucleotides are TGTGCCAGCAGCCGAGGGGGGGTAGCAGATGAGCAGTTCTTC. Its translation is CASSRGGVADEQFF.

The chain is built from TRBV5-4 and TRBJ2-7, with 10 positions matching TRBD1. V shed 4 bases, J shed 6 bases, and the junction held 10 bases outside the gene matches. Germline values: CDR1 SGHNT, CDR2 YYREEE (reference sequence). The CDR3 runs to 15 residues. CDR3 bases: TGTGCCAGCAGCCGACGACAGGGGGCGGGGGGCGAGCAGTACTTC. This codes for CASSRRQGAGGEQYF.

In this sample, this clone turned up once. This chain joins TRBV7-9 and TRBJ1-1; TRBD1 agrees at 7 bases. The CDR3 extends over 13 amino acids. Germline V gives CDR1 SEHNR, CDR2 FQNEAQ (reference sequence). The V segment lost 8 bases and the J segment 4 bases; nucleotides outside the gene matches: 7. In DNA form, the CDR3 reads TGTGCCAGCGGTCCGACAGGGCGCACTGAAGCTTTCTTT. Amino acid sequence: CASGPTGRTEAFF. The entire variable domain, with the rest obtained from reference TRBV7-9 and TRBJ1-1, is as follows: DTGVSQNPRHKITKRGQNVTFRCDPISEHNRLYWYRQTLGQGPEFLTYFQNEAQLEKSRLLSDRFSAERPKGSFSTLEIQRTEQGDSAMYLCASGPTGRTEAFFGQGTRLTVV.

The CDR3 region has the DNA TGTGCCAGCAGCCCGACCGGGACCGCTGGCGGTGGAAACACCATATATTTT. Translating it yields CASSPTGTAGGGNTIYF. This chain connects TRBV3-1 (or the pseudogene TRBV3-2) to TRBJ1-3, with D possibly being TRBD1 (5 bases). CDR3 length: 17 residues. Trimming took off 4 bases at V and 3 bases at J, with 19 bases between the two ends. Germline V CDR1 and CDR2: LGHDT, YNNKEL (reference sequence).

The rearrangement joins TRBV5-4 to TRBJ2-5; TRBD2 aligns across 7 bases. Germline values: CDR1 SGHNT, CDR2 YYREEE (reference sequence). The CDR3 is 14 amino acids. The ends lost 4 bases at V and 1 base at J; junction bases unmatched: 4. DNA for the CDR3: TGTGCCAGCAGCGGAGCGGGGACCCAAGAGACCCAGTACTTC. Translated, it gives CASSGAGTQETQYF.

The chain is built from TRBV4-3 and TRBJ1-4; a possible D gene is TRBD1 (5 bases). Per germline, CDR1 LGHNA and CDR2 YSLEER. The CDR3 extends over 15 amino acids. With 5 bases removed from V and 8 bases from J, the gap between germline ends came to 18 bases. The CDR3 loop reads CASSASGGVAEKLFF. Here the CDR3 DNA reads TGCGCCAGCAGCGCCTCGGGAGGGGTGGCGGAAAAACTGTTTTTT.

This chain links TRBV5-1 with TRBJ1-6, with D unresolved. The CDR3 is 14 residues long. Trimming removed 0 bases at V and 8 bases at J, with 9 bases between. CDR1 and CDR2 (germline): SGHRS, YFSETQ. The CDR3: CASSLGQTYSPLHF. The CDR3 nucleotides read TGCGCCAGCAGCTTGGGGCAGACCTATTCACCCCTCCACTTT.

The chain links TRBV5-4 to TRBJ1-3; maybe TRBD1 (5 bases). Germline CDR1 reads SGHNT; CDR2 reads YYREEE (reference sequence). The V and J ends lost 5 bases and 0 bases respectively, with 12 bases between them. The CDR3 runs 15 residues. The CDR3 is CASSRDGSSGNTIYF. As DNA, the CDR3 is TGTGCCAGCAGTCGGGACGGCAGCTCTGGAAACACCATATATTTT.

The chain recombines TRBV19 with TRBJ2-1; TRBD2 agrees at 10 bases. Germline V gene sequence: CDR1 LNHDA, CDR2 SQIVND (reference sequence). Trimming removed 6 bases from V and 6 bases from J; junction bases left unmatched: 8. This CDR3 is 15 amino acids long. CDR3 amino acids: CASRRSGGALNEQFF. The CDR3 nucleotides read TGTGCCAGTAGGAGGAGCGGGGGGGCCCTCAATGAGCAGTTCTTC.

The genes are TRBV28 and TRBJ2-7, with 7 bases matching TRBD2. The CDR3 is 19 amino acids. Germline V gives CDR1 MDHEN, CDR2 SYDVKM. Trimming cost V 8 bases and J 1 base; bases outside gene matches: 23. The CDR3 loop reads CASHPAGVGGEEKSYEQYF. The CDR3 DNA follows: TGTGCCAGCCATCCCGCCGGGGTGGGGGGGGAGGAGAAATCCTACGAGCAGTACTTC.

This clone was seen more than once but under ten times. The chain employs TRBV6-2 or TRBV6-3 and TRBJ2-1; TRBD2 agrees at 11 bases. J gave up 3 bases and V 2 bases, and 15 bases lay outside the gene matches. This CDR3 comprises 20 residues. Germline V gene lookup returns CDR1 MNHEY and CDR2 SVGEGT. CDR3 DNA: TGTGCCAGCAGTTACCAAGTAACCGGGACTAGCGGAGGGGGCTACAATGAGCAGTTCTTC. Its protein product is CASSYQVTGTSGGGYNEQFF.

This clone turned up a few times. The J gene is TRBJ1-2, the V gene TRBV6-1, with TRBD1 matching 9 bases. CDR1 is MNHNS and CDR2 is SASEGT in the germline V gene. Losses at the gene ends were 2 bases for V and 6 bases for J; bases not matched to a gene: 4. CDR3 length: 14 residues. The chain's CDR3 is CASSERGQGNGYTF. DNA of the CDR3: TGTGCCAGCAGTGAAAGGGGACAGGGCAATGGCTACACCTTC.

The table lists this clone with a count of one. The chain couples TRBV7-9 to TRBJ2-1, with TRBD2 identical over 9 bases. The CDR3 consists of 15 residues. With 0 bases clipped from V and 9 bases from J, the junction kept 6 bases outside the gene matches. Germline CDR1 SEHNR, CDR2 FQNEAQ (reference sequence). The CDR3 DNA sequence: TGTGCCAGCAGCTTAGCCGTGCGGGAGGGGAGTGAGCAGTTCTTC. It encodes CASSLAVREGSEQFF.